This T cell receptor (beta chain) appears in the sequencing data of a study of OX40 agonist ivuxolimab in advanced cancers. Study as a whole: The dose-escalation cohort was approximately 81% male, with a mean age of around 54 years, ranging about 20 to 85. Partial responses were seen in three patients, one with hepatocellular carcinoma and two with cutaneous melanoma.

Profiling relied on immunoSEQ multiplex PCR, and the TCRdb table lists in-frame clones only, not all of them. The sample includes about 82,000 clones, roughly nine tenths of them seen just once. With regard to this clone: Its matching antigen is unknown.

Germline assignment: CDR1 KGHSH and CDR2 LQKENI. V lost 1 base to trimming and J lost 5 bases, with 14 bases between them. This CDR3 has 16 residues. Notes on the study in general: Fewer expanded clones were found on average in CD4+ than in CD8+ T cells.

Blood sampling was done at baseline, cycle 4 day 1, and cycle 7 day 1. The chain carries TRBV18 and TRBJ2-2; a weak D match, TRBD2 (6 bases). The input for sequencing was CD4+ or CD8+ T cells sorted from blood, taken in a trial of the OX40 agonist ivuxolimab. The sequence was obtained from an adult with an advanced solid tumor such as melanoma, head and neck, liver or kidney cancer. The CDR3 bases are TGTGCCAGCTCACCACTAGCGGTGCTGGTGACCGGGGAGCTGTTTTTT. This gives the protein CASSPLAVLVTGELFF.